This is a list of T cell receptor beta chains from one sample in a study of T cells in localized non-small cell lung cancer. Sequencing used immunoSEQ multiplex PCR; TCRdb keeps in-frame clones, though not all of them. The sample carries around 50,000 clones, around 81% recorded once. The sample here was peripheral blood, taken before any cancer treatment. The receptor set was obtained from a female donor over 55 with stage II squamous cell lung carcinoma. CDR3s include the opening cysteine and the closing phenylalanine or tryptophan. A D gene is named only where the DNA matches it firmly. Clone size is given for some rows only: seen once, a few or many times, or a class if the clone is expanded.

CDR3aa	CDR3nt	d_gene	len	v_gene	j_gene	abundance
CASSSELSVQYF	TGCGCCAGCAGCTCCGAGTTGTCGGTGCAGTACTTC	.	12	TRBV5-1	TRBJ2-7	.
CASSLNQGNQPQHF	TGTGCCAGCAGTCTTAATCAGGGCAATCAGCCCCAGCATTTT	.	14	TRBV2	TRBJ1-5	.
CASTVGQGSGNTIYF	TGTGCCAGCACGGTGGGACAGGGCTCTGGAAACACCATATATTTT	TRBD1	15	TRBV9	TRBJ1-3	.
CAISDIGGGDQPQHF	TGTGCCATCAGTGATATTGGGGGCGGGGATCAGCCCCAGCATTTT	.	15	TRBV10-3	TRBJ1-5	.
CATSRGRRGVEQPQHF	TGTGCCACCAGCAGGGGGAGGAGGGGAGTGGAGCAGCCCCAGCATTTT	.	16	TRBV15	TRBJ1-5	once
CASSLEGTNTEAFF	TGTGCCAGCAGTTTAGAGGGGACGAACACTGAAGCTTTCTTT	.	14	TRBV28	TRBJ1-1	.
CASGLRGRDTQYF	TGTGCTAGTGGTTTAAGGGGCCGAGATACGCAGTATTTT	.	13	TRBV12-5	TRBJ2-3	.
CASGQEVGRSTDTQYF	TGCGCCAGCGGCCAAGAGGTTGGTAGGAGCACAGATACGCAGTATTTT	.	16	TRBV5-1	TRBJ2-3	.
CASSWTRTSGGRWLFF	TGTGCCAGCAGCTGGACCCGGACTAGCGGGGGAAGATGGCTGTTTTTT	TRBD2	16	TRBV5-6	TRBJ2-2	.
CASSRRDGSYNEQFF	TGTGCCAGCAGCCGCCGGGACGGCTCCTACAATGAGCAGTTCTTC	.	15	TRBV7-8	TRBJ2-1	.
CASIPTLDEQFF	TGTGCCAGCATCCCTACCCTGGATGAGCAGTTCTTC	.	12	TRBV7-2	TRBJ2-1	.
CASSVGASRETQYF	TGTGCCAGCAGTGTCGGGGCAAGCAGAGAGACCCAGTACTTC	.	14	TRBV25-1	TRBJ2-5	.
CASSQEIGQGLQPQHF	TGCGCCAGCAGCCAAGAAATTGGGCAGGGGCTGCAGCCCCAGCATTTT	.	16	TRBV4-3	TRBJ1-5	once
CASSRTGGRTEAFF	TGCGCCAGCAGCCGGACAGGAGGGCGGACTGAAGCTTTCTTT	TRBD1	14	TRBV5-1	TRBJ1-1	.
CAWKAGTGDTGELFF	TGTGCCTGGAAAGCCGGGACAGGAGACACCGGGGAGCTGTTTTTT	TRBD1	15	TRBV30	TRBJ2-2	.
CASSLDQPGRDGEQYF	TGCGCCAGCAGCTTGGATCAGCCAGGGAGAGACGGCGAGCAGTACTTC	.	16	TRBV5-1	TRBJ2-7	.
CASRKLGQNNEQFF	TGTGCCAGCAGAAAATTGGGTCAGAACAATGAGCAGTTCTTC	.	14	TRBV5-6	TRBJ2-1	.
CSARDTGGEAF	TGCAGTGCTAGGGATACAGGGGGGGAGGCCTTT	TRBD1	11	TRBV20-1	TRBJ1-1	few
CASSQGTRGIDTQYF	TGCGCCAGCAGCCAAGGGACGCGGGGTATTGATACGCAGTATTTT	.	15	TRBV4-1	TRBJ2-3	.
CASSVGVGGGWTEAFF	TGTGCCAGCAGCGTAGGGGTAGGGGGCGGTTGGACTGAAGCTTTCTTT	TRBD1	16	TRBV9	TRBJ1-1	.
CASNPGLASYEQYF	TGTGCCAGCAACCCCGGGCTAGCTTCCTACGAGCAGTACTTC	.	14	TRBV9	TRBJ2-7	few
CASSPTGLTEAFF	TGTGCCAGCAGCCCAACAGGGTTAACTGAAGCTTTCTTT	.	13	TRBV5-5	TRBJ1-1	few
CASSISGNGSPLHF	TGTGCCAGTAGTATCTCAGGGAACGGTTCACCCCTCCACTTT	.	14	TRBV19	TRBJ1-6	.
CASSETGPRRGTQYF	TGTGCCAGTAGTGAAACCGGCCCTAGGAGGGGGACCCAGTACTTC	.	15	TRBV19	TRBJ2-5	.
CASRDLRGTEAFF	TGTGCCAGTCGGGACTTAAGAGGGACTGAAGCTTTCTTT	.	13	TRBV19	TRBJ1-1	.
CASSPDGVTDTQYF	TGTGCCAGCTCACCAGACGGGGTCACAGATACGCAGTATTTT	.	14	TRBV18	TRBJ2-3	once
CASSPQGRGTGELFF	TGTGCCAGCAGCCCACAGGGACGGGGCACCGGGGAGCTGTTTTTT	.	15	TRBV7-2	TRBJ2-2	.
CASSLDTRPRQETQYF	TGTGCCAGCAGCCTAGACACGAGGCCCCGCCAAGAGACCCAGTACTTC	.	16	TRBV7-6	TRBJ2-5	.